This TCR beta chain stems from a study of siplizumab effects on memory and regulatory T cells. Generated by immunoSEQ multiplex PCR, the TCRdb table keeps only in-frame clones and is missing some. The data show more than 90,000 clones, around 94% seen once. As regards this clone: Its target is not known.

Germline CDR1 is LNHDA and CDR2 is SQIVND (reference sequence). The CDR3 sequence is 14 residues long. V gave up 9 bases and J gave up 7 bases; unmatched junction bases: 7. Study-wide results and limits: Roughly 75-95% of proliferating CD4+ or CD8+ clones lacked an assignable naive or memory phenotype.

The chain has TRBV19 and TRBJ1-6; 9 nucleotides match TRBD1. This sequence originates from a human donor in good health. Sequencing was performed on non-Treg CD4+ T cells sorted from blood. For the CDR3, the DNA is TGTGCCAGCCGCCCCGGACAGGGGAATTCACCCCTCCACTTT. This sequence encodes CASRPGQGNSPLHF. Together with reference TRBV19 and TRBJ1-6, the CDR3 gives the full variable domain: DGGITQSPKYLFRKEGQNVTLSCEQNLNHDAMYWYRQDPGQGLRLIYYSQIVNDFQKGDIAEGYSVSREKKESFPLTVTSAQKNPTAFYLCASRPGQGNSPLHFGNGTRLTVT.